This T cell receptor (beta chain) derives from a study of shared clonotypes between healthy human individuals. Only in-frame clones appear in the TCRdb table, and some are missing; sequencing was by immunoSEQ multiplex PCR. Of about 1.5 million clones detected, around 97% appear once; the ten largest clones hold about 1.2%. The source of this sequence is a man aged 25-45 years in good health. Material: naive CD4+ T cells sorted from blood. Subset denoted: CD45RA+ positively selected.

Written as DNA, the CDR3 is TGCGCCAGCAGCACCGACAACAGGGTGTGGGGAGAGACCCAGTACTTC. This sequence encodes CASSTDNRVWGETQYF. The chain links TRBV5-1 to TRBJ2-5, with a tentative D call TRBD1 (6 bases). CDR1 SGHRS and CDR2 YFSETQ come from the germline V gene. The CDR3 runs 16 residues. The V end lost 4 bases, the J end lost 4 bases, and 20 bases lay between the germline ends.